This paragraph reports one TCR beta chain. The table lists this clone with a few counts. This clone's antigen is unknown. No base quality values were provided; no much bigger clone lies one nucleotide off. Healthy HIV-negative adults with no recently reported acute infections or vaccinations were included as donors. Every donor was a Caucasian adult living in Nashville, Tennessee, USA. CD4+ T cells were enriched by magnetic negative selection, after which naive cells were positively selected on CD45RA and the negative fraction was taken as the memory subset. Blood was collected by leukapheresis, and PBMCs were isolated by Ficoll-Histopaque density gradient centrifugation and then cryopreserved in liquid nitrogen vapor phase. Analytical flow cytometry was used to check the purity and quantity of each magnetically sorted T cell population. Each sorted fraction had its genomic DNA isolated and then quantified by UV absorbance on a Nanodrop 2000c.

V is cut by 5 bases and J by 4 bases, and the space between the germline ends is 23 bases. The cysteine opens and the phenylalanine closes a CDR3 of 17 amino acids. Solely the CDR3 DNA is kept, with 51 bases framed from the first base. The germline V gene (reference sequence) gives CDR1 as SGHAT and CDR2 as FQDESV. This sample was included in a study of shared clonotypes between healthy human individuals (dated by TCRdb to the early 2020s). For context, the study as a whole: A few men and a couple of women, aged 18 to 49 years, made up the cohort. Per donor, leukapheresis produced somewhere between about 0.8 and 9.5 billion PBMCs. To estimate repertoire size and how much clonotype sharing occurs between individuals, the study deeply sequenced the blood TCR repertoires of 4 to 6 healthy adults. Libraries were prepared and TCR repertoires were sequenced by different laboratories using diverse techniques, in order to increase sequencing depth and limit assay-specific biases. For each donor, CD4 naive and CD4 memory were each given three plates, CD8 naive was given two plates, and CD8 memory was given one plate. Broad study findings and their caveats: Larger estimated clonotype richness was generally found for naive subsets than for memory subsets. Because the study included a small number of donors, the genetic and exposure-history diversity represented was limited. Only blood was sampled, and tissue TCR repertoires likely differ from those in blood. Across a handful of donors, about 4.5% of naive CD4, approximately 3.6% of naive CD8, roughly 2.3% of memory CD4, and 0.4% to 0.45% of memory CD8 clonotypes were shared. Compared with non-shared clonotypes, clonotypes shared by all four sorted-subset donors had higher generation probabilities. Based on pairwise subsampling, the degree of clonotype sharing among donors was expected to be affected by sequencing depth. Incomplete sequencing was indicated by rarefaction of sorted-subset datasets, despite the large sequencing depth.

Using the deep immunoSEQ assay, multiplex PCR amplified TCR CDR3 regions from genomic DNA. Extracted genomic DNA from each cell subset was spread evenly across all wells of several immunoSEQ 96-well plates, with each plate serving as a replicate. For sorted subsets, about 210 ng of genomic DNA, equivalent to around 29,000 T cell genomes, went into each replicate PCR. Purified libraries were measured with a Qubit 3.0 fluorometer, size-checked on a Bioanalyzer 2100, and measured again with the KAPA Library Quantification kit. Each immunoSEQ 96-well plate was sequenced on its own single-read 150-cycle Illumina NextSeq 550 flow cell. From the authors' description of their analysis: Because the immunoSEQ output included only junctional sequences and no quality scores, the filtering could not be the same as the filtering used for full-length reads. Sequences were annotated with PyIR, a Python wrapper for IgBLAST v1.9, and V/J genes and CDR3 were assigned using IMGT germline references. Reads were removed for weak V/J assignments (E-value above 1e-6), missing CDR3, stop codons, out-of-frame junctions, or ambiguous translated residues. V3J clonotypes were defined as sequences sharing an identical inferred V gene, J gene, and CDR3 amino acid sequence. The percentage overlap between two repertoires was calculated by dividing the number of shared unique clonotypes by the size of the smaller repertoire. Richness of each repertoire was evaluated using RTK rarefaction, the Chao1 estimator, and Recon v2.1 estimates of unobserved clonotypes. For all TCRbeta clonotypes obtained by the gDNA method from four donors, generation probabilities were computed with OLGA. The table comes from immuneACCESS by way of TCRdb, which keeps in-frame sequences with V and J called. Part of the clones is missing from these tables; in studies checked, under half for an unresolved V gene and the rest for unknown reasons. V, J and clone size reflect that table, while D and trimming were determined from the DNA. Counted in this sample were about a million clones; 77% of them appeared once. Over 0.8% of the sample is in the top ten clones.

This sequence was found in a man between 18 and 29 years old in good health. Some clones in this sample may be carry-over from other donors' samples. Sequencing used memory CD4+ T cells from PBMCs. What the cell subset or site label conveys for this sample: CD45RA-negative fraction. The V gene is TRBV11-1 and the J gene is TRBJ1-2; TRBD1 might be the D gene, on 5 matching bases. The DNA sequence follows: TGTGCCAGCAGCCTTGGATGGGGCGCGGTAGGGCGCTATGGCTACACCTTC. It is translated as CASSLGWGAVGRYGYTF.